What follows are 19 T cell receptor beta chains derived from one specimen sequenced in a study of T cell responses to AZD1222 COVID-19 vaccine. Repertoires were generated with immunoSEQ multiplex PCR, while TCRdb's copy carries only in-frame clones and drops some. Of 130,000 or so clones in the sample, approximately 85% were seen once. Here the sequenced sample was peripheral blood, taken on day 0 of AZD1222 vaccination. All receptors derive from an adult in good health.

This clone is medium-sized (0.01 to 0.1%). The rearrangement links TRBV28 to TRBJ2-7; D might be TRBD1 or TRBD2, each matching 5 bases. The CDR3 is 13 amino acids. Germline V gives CDR1 MDHEN, CDR2 SYDVKM. The germline V and J ends were trimmed by 5 bases and 2 bases, with 10 bases remaining between them. The CDR3: CASSPGSPYEQYF. In nucleotides, the CDR3 is TGTGCCAGCAGTCCAGGGAGTCCCTACGAGCAGTACTTC.

The chain is built from TRBV14 and TRBJ2-7; a possible D gene is TRBD1 (5 bases). This CDR3 spans 15 amino acids. Per the germline V gene, CDR1 is SGHDN and CDR2 is FVKESK. Trimming removed 0 bases from V and 1 base from J, with 10 bases in between. CDR3 amino acids: CASSQDPTVSYEQYF. In DNA form, the CDR3 reads TGTGCCAGCAGCCAAGACCCGACAGTATCCTACGAGCAGTACTTC.

The rearrangement joins TRBV6-5 to TRBJ1-1, with D maybe TRBD1 (5 bases). With 6 bases removed from V and 0 bases from J, the gap between germline ends came to 8 bases. This CDR3 has 13 amino acids. Germline values: CDR1 MNHEY, CDR2 SVGAGI. DNA for the CDR3: TGTGCCAGCAGGGACACCCTGAACACTGAAGCTTTCTTT. Translating it yields CASRDTLNTEAFF.

This sequence joins TRBV5-6 and TRBJ1-3; D possibly corresponds to TRBD1 (5 bases). This CDR3 is built from 15 residues. V shed 4 bases and J shed 8 bases, with 19 bases lying between them. Per the germline V gene, CDR1 is SGHDT and CDR2 is YYEEEE. This CDR3 is CASSLSGWGFDTIYF. The CDR3 bases are TGTGCCAGCAGCCTCTCGGGTTGGGGGTTCGACACCATATATTTT.

This chain links TRBV6-5 with TRBJ2-1; D gene uncertain. The CDR3 totals 15 residues. CDR1 is MNHEY, CDR2 SVGAGI, per germline. The V end lost 0 bases, the J end lost 5 bases, and 11 bases lay between the germline ends. The chain's CDR3 is CASSYSNVRDNEQFF. For the CDR3, the DNA is TGTGCCAGCAGTTACTCGAATGTTAGGGACAATGAGCAGTTCTTC.

This rearrangement joins TRBV6-5 to TRBJ2-7; 10 bases agree with TRBD2. This CDR3 is 14 amino acids long. The germline V gene encodes CDR1 MNHEY and CDR2 SVGAGI. After removal of 0 bases from V and 4 bases from J, the junction contained 0 bases not matched to a gene. CDR3 DNA: TGTGCCAGCAGTTACTCGACTAGCGGGTACGAGCAGTACTTC. As protein: CASSYSTSGYEQYF.

The gene calls are TRBV27 and TRBJ1-6; 7 bases align to TRBD1. Germline V CDR1 and CDR2: MNHEY, SMNVEV (reference sequence). The CDR3 totals 18 residues. V gave up 3 bases and J gave up 6 bases; unmatched junction bases: 14. CDR3 sequence reads: CASSFPLDRALINSPLHF. The CDR3 DNA follows: TGTGCCAGCAGTTTTCCGCTTGACAGGGCTCTAATTAATTCACCCCTCCACTTT.

CDR3 sequence reads: CASSQTWRRANEQFF. CDR3 coding DNA: TGTGCCAGCAGCCAAACATGGCGGCGGGCAAATGAGCAGTTCTTC. The chain combines TRBV21-1 with TRBJ2-1; the D call of TRBD2 is as the table states it, not checked on the DNA. TRBV21-1 is a listed pseudogene. There are 15 residues in the CDR3.

This clone occurred once. The chain carries TRBV6-5 and TRBJ1-5; D unclear. The length of the CDR3 is 15 residues. Trimming stripped 2 bases from V and 0 bases from J, with 8 bases between. The germline CDR1 and CDR2 sequences are MNHEY and SVGAGI. The CDR3 spells CASSYARSSNQPQHF. The CDR3 coding sequence is TGTGCCAGCAGTTACGCAAGGTCTAGCAATCAGCCCCAGCATTTT.

V gene TRBV2 combines with J gene TRBJ1-5, with TRBD1 matching 8 bases. The germline CDR1 and CDR2 sequences are SNHLY and FYNNEI. This CDR3 spans 14 amino acids. V lost 4 bases, J lost 6 bases, and 5 bases stayed unmatched. CDR3 residues: CASSGTGFGQPQHF. The CDR3 DNA is TGTGCCAGCAGTGGGACAGGGTTTGGTCAGCCCCAGCATTTT. Full variable domain (remainder filled in from reference TRBV2 and TRBJ1-5): EPEVTQTPSHQVTQMGQEVILRCVPISNHLYFYWYRQILGQKVEFLVSFYNNEISEKSEIFDDQFSVERPDGSNFTLKIRSTKLEDSAMYFCASSGTGFGQPQHFGDGTRLSIL.

Only a few counts were recorded for this clone. The chain is built from TRBV5-1 and TRBJ2-7, with 10 bases lining up with TRBD2. The V gene end was trimmed by 0 bases and the J gene end by 4 bases; junction bases not matched to a gene: 7. The CDR3 consists of 16 residues. CDR1 and CDR2 (germline): SGHRS, YFSETQ. In DNA, the CDR3 is TGCGCCAGCAGCTTGGAACCTAGCGGGAGCGGGTACGAGCAGTACTTC. Protein: CASSLEPSGSGYEQYF.

The chain has TRBV11-3 and TRBJ1-1; no definite D call. This CDR3 has 13 residues. Per the germline V gene, CDR1 is SGHNT and CDR2 is YENEEA. Trimming cost V 0 bases and J 2 bases, with 4 bases left between them. CDR3 coding DNA: TGTGCCAGCAGCTTAGAGATAAACACTGAAGCTTTCTTT. Encoded protein: CASSLEINTEAFF.

This clone has more than one count but fewer than ten. This chain links TRBV3-1 (or the pseudogene TRBV3-2) with TRBJ2-1; D possibly matches TRBD1 or TRBD2 (5 bases each). CDR3 length: 16 residues. With 5 bases removed from V and 3 bases from J, the gap between germline ends came to 17 bases. The V gene's germline CDR1 is LGHDT and CDR2 YNNKEL (reference sequence). CDR3 amino acids: CASSFSGTSGYNEQFF. CDR3 nucleotides: TGTGCCAGCAGCTTTTCTGGGACCAGCGGCTACAATGAGCAGTTCTTC.

This clone was counted a few times. This chain uses TRBV7-9 with TRBJ2-1; 11 bases agree with TRBD2. The CDR3 sequence is 18 residues long. Trimming took 5 bases from V and 7 from J; bases not matched to a gene: 16. Germline loops: CDR1 SEHNR, CDR2 FQNEAQ (reference sequence). The chain's CDR3 is CASSPKYRLAGLRNEQFF. In DNA form, the CDR3 reads TGTGCCAGCAGCCCGAAGTATAGACTAGCGGGGTTGAGGAATGAGCAGTTCTTC.

This clone appeared a single time. The chain combines TRBV4-3 with TRBJ2-6; D unclear. V lost 0 bases to trimming and J lost 2 bases, with 5 bases between them. Looked up from germline, CDR1 is LGHNA and CDR2 is YSLEER. This CDR3 spans 15 amino acids. CDR3 sequence reads: CASSQDPAGANVLTF. CDR3 DNA: TGCGCCAGCAGCCAAGATCCTGCTGGGGCCAACGTCCTGACTTTC.

The genes are TRBV27 and TRBJ2-7; D is perhaps TRBD2 (6 bases). V was shortened by 5 bases and J by 2 bases, with 25 bases between the two germline ends. CDR3 size: 18 residues. Germline assignment: CDR1 MNHEY and CDR2 SMNVEV (reference sequence). The CDR3, as DNA: TGTGCCAGCAGTAATAACTTACCCCGGTGGGGGGAAACCTACGAGCAGTACTTC. Amino acids: CASSNNLPRWGETYEQYF.

The chain has TRBV6-5 and TRBJ1-6; D might be TRBD1 (5 bases). Trimming removed 0 bases from V and 10 bases from J, with 16 bases in between. The CDR3 length is 16 residues. Germline values: CDR1 MNHEY, CDR2 SVGAGI. For the CDR3, the DNA is TGTGCCAGCAGTTACTCAGGGTCCAAGAGGGACTCACCCCTCCACTTT. This codes for CASSYSGSKRDSPLHF.

This clone was detected once. The gene calls are TRBV5-1 and TRBJ2-1; maybe TRBD2 (6 bases). The germline V and J ends were trimmed by 2 bases and 3 bases, with 12 bases remaining between them. Per the germline V gene, CDR1 is SGHRS and CDR2 is YFSETQ. This CDR3 comprises 15 residues. CDR3 loop: CASSLGQGGYNEQFF. The CDR3 bases are TGCGCCAGCAGCTTAGGCCAGGGAGGCTACAATGAGCAGTTCTTC.

The chain recombines TRBV29-1 with TRBJ1-4; maybe TRBD1 (5 bases). Trimming took 6 bases from V and 7 from J, leaving 15 bases between them. The CDR3 runs to 13 residues. From germline, CDR1 is SQVTM and CDR2 ANQGSEA. CDR3 bases: TGCAGCGTCCTTGGACATCTTGGTGAAAAACTGTTTTTT. It specifies CSVLGHLGEKLFF.